Included here is one TCR beta chain sequence, with context. This record belongs to a study of monozygotic twins with inflammatory bowel disease. Two nested PCRs, around 16 and 10 cycles, amplified TCRalpha and TCRbeta cDNA. TCRdb re-called the 5' RACE reads and gives one entry per CDR3 protein, without DNA. In total, the table holds around 450,000 distinct CDR3 sequences. The length of the CDR3 is 15 residues. The germline V gene encodes CDR1 ENHRY and CDR2 SYGVKD. Whole blood that had not undergone T cell sorting provided the isolated total RNA. The sequenced material came from blood. The chain couples TRBV10-3 to TRBJ2-3; TCRdb's assignment of TRBD1 cannot be checked, as there is no DNA. The TCR was taken from a human donor with ulcerative colitis or Crohn's disease, or a healthy co-twin of an affected twin (not recorded which). The CDR3 protein is CAISGPDRVTDTQYF.